This record concerns one T cell receptor beta chain sequence. Its antigen target is currently unknown. No base quality information exists; no much larger clone differs at one position. Using the deep immunoSEQ assay, multiplex PCR amplified TCR CDR3 regions from genomic DNA. Extracted genomic DNA from each cell subset was spread evenly across all wells of several immunoSEQ 96-well plates, with each plate serving as a replicate. For sorted subsets, each replicate PCR was loaded with 150 to 250 ng genomic DNA, equivalent to about 33,000 T cell genomes. Purified libraries were measured with a Qubit 3.0 fluorometer, size-checked on a Bioanalyzer 2100, and measured again with the KAPA Library Quantification kit. Every immunoSEQ 96-well plate was sequenced on a dedicated single-read 150-cycle Illumina NextSeq 550 flow cell. Turning to the authors' computational methods: Because the immunoSEQ output held only junctional sequences and lacked quality scores, the filtering could not match the filtering applied to full-length reads. Sequences were annotated with PyIR, a Python wrapper for IgBLAST v1.9, using IMGT germline references to assign V/J genes and CDR3. Reads with weak V/J assignments (E-value above 1e-6), missing CDR3, stop codons, out-of-frame junctions, or ambiguous translated residues were removed. A V3J clonotype was defined by an identical inferred V gene, J gene, and CDR3 amino acid sequence. Percentage overlap between repertoires was calculated by dividing the number of shared unique clonotypes by the size of the smaller repertoire. Repertoire richness was assessed with RTK rarefaction, the Chao1 estimator, and Recon v2.1 estimates of unobserved clonotypes. Generation probabilities for all TCRbeta clonotypes obtained by the gDNA method from a handful of donors were computed using OLGA. Sourced from immuneACCESS, this table was stored by TCRdb with only in-frame sequences that have V and J called. A share of the clones is absent; for the studies checked, an unresolved V gene accounts for under half, and the remainder has no known explanation. V and J calls and clone size are as listed in that table; D and trimming were resolved from the DNA. The sample table records nearly 2 million clones; about 95% of these occur just once. The leading ten clones occupy around 1% of the sample.

The data are from a study of shared clonotypes between healthy human individuals (dated by TCRdb to about 2020). Study-level background: The cohort comprised a couple of women and a few men aged 18 to 49 years. For each donor, CD4 naive and CD4 memory were each run on three plates, CD8 naive on two plates, and CD8 memory on one plate. To increase sequencing depth and limit assay-specific biases, TCR repertoire library preparation and sequencing were carried out by different laboratories using diverse techniques. Between about 0.9 and 9 billion PBMCs per donor were obtained by leukapheresis. The study deeply sequenced blood TCR repertoires of five healthy adults to estimate repertoire size and the extent of clonotype sharing between individuals. Study-level results and caveats: Sampling was limited to blood, and TCR repertoires in tissue likely differ from TCR repertoires in blood. Naive subsets generally had larger estimated clonotype richness than memory subsets did. Based on pairwise subsampling, the degree of clonotype sharing among donors was expected to be affected by sequencing depth. The genetic and exposure-history diversity represented was limited by the small number of donors. Sharing across a few donors was observed for around 5% of naive CD4, 3% to 3.5% of naive CD8, roughly 2.4% of memory CD4, and about 0.39% of memory CD8 clonotypes. Clonotypes shared by all four sorted-subset donors showed higher generation probabilities than non-shared clonotypes. Even with the large sequencing depth, rarefaction of the sorted-subset datasets indicated that sequencing was incomplete.

From cysteine to phenylalanine, the CDR3 is 15 amino acids long. The retained sequence is limited to the CDR3, 45 bases, with the frame set at the first base. For this chain, trimming is 5 bases at the V end and 4 bases at the J end, and the number of junction bases without a gene match is 4. CDR1 LNHDA and CDR2 SQIVND are derived from the germline V gene (reference sequence). For the CD8 naive samples, CD45RO-negative cells were positively selected for CCR7, yielding a CD45RA+CCR7+ population from which TemRA cells were excluded. The donors were healthy, HIV-negative adults with no recently reported acute infections or vaccinations. Only Caucasian adults living in Nashville, Tennessee, USA were represented among the donors. After blood collection by leukapheresis, PBMCs were isolated using Ficoll-Histopaque density gradient centrifugation and then cryopreserved in the vapor phase of liquid nitrogen. Purity and quantity of every magnetically sorted T cell population were checked by analytical flow cytometry. Genomic DNA was isolated from each sorted fraction and quantified by UV absorbance on a Nanodrop 2000c.

The specimen sequenced was naive CD8+ T cells sorted from blood. The sample's cell subset or site label is to be understood as: CD45RA+CCR7+. The rearranged chain carries TRBV19 and TRBJ2-1; 11 nucleotides in the junction match TRBD2. This TCR derives from a man aged 18 to 30 in good health. The bases are TGTGCCAGTAGTGCACTAGCGGGAGCATACAATGAGCAGTTCTTC. This yields the protein CASSALAGAYNEQFF.